This T cell receptor (beta chain) was captured in a study of blood T cells in healthy people across ages (dated by TCRdb to the mid-2010s). Concerning the study at large: In model experiments, template switching captured about one uniquely barcoded TCR beta cDNA molecule for every two T cells. Using deep sequencing normalized with unique cDNA molecular identifiers, the study measured how TCR beta repertoire diversity changes with age. The donors were split into four age groups: young (average about 15 years), middle-aged (39), aged (over 55) and long-lived (over 75). Donors of different ages were randomly distributed across sequencing lanes to avoid experimental bias. For two donors (one aged 18 to 29 and one aged 80 or older), the study analyzed two additional independent replicas of 1 million unique cDNA reads from the same blood draw. Beyond this particular receptor, the publication reports: The percentage of naive T cells measured by flow cytometry correlated strongly with observed TCR beta diversity. Bulk unsorted PBMC profiling prevented conclusive comparison of naive and antigen-experienced compartments. Estimates of total diversity based on one million sequenced T cells were considered lower bounds and underestimates. As age increased, observed TCR beta diversity per million T cells dropped in a roughly linear way, and a significant reduction was already evident by age around 41. The long-lived group showed more naive CD4+ T cells, fewer expanded clones and increased TCR diversity than the aged group, suggesting age selection. The CMV infection status of donors was not known, potentially confounding age-related changes in expanded clonotypes.

Including the terminal cysteine and phenylalanine, the CDR3 comprises 15 residues. Just the 45-base CDR3 DNA is kept, in frame starting at base 1. From the germline V gene (reference sequence), CDR1 is SSHAT and CDR2 is FNYEAQ. Cut back by 2 bases and 7 bases, the V and J ends lie 18 bases apart. Library construction relied on 5' RACE. Instrument on record: Illumina HiSeq 2500. A second PCR of about 7 to 12 cycles was run with a J-beta primer mix and a sample-barcoded 5' primer. A unique molecular identifier was introduced onto each TCR beta cDNA molecule by a template-switch 5' adaptor carrying 12 random nucleotides. Each sample yielded at least 3 million CDR3-containing paired-end reads. The Mint cDNA synthesis kit, primed by a TRBC-specific oligonucleotide, was used to synthesize first-strand cDNA from all RNA. All cDNA was treated with uracil-DNA glycosylase and then went through a first 18-cycle PCR with the universal primers M1SS and BC2_uni_R. The authors' pipeline ran thus. Normalization of each sample was performed by random selection of 1 million high-quality reads, each carrying a distinct molecular identifier. Reads sharing molecular identifiers were discarded rather than binned into consensus sequences. MiTCR, with a Q25 quality threshold and the strictest error-elimination algorithm, was used for CDR3 identification, clonotype clustering and error correction. A nonparametric unseen species model using Euler transformation provided a lower-bound estimate of total TCR beta diversity. TCRdb trimmed public reads at Q25 via fastp, called clones via MiXCR and kept in-frame beta chains. A single entry per CDR3 protein holds the most common genes and DNA from its merged rows. The V and J calls shown here were made by TCRdb, not taken from the authors' results. For this sample the table gives about 1.6 million distinct CDR3 sequences, of which 34% were detected only once. Together, the top ten hold around 10% of the sample.

This clonotype was detected a few times. Its target antigen remains unknown. Base qualities are not provided; no much larger clone lies one nucleotide away. The donors were about 40 Caucasian individuals from Russia, aged roughly 6 to 100 years, who were systemically healthy. About 9.8 milliliters of peripheral blood were drawn from each donor into EDTA-treated Vacutainer tubes. PBMCs were isolated by Ficoll-Paque density-gradient centrifugation, with at least 7 million obtained per sample. Trizol reagent was used to extract total RNA from the PBMCs, yielding at least 6 micrograms per sample. The percentages of naive CD45RAhigh/CD27high T cells were determined by flow cytometry on a PBMC aliquot from every donor.

This sequence originates from a woman in her twenties or thirties in good health. The chain is encoded by TRBV7-7 joined to TRBJ2-7; the D gene is possibly TRBD2, with 5 bases matching. Sequenced: blood. CDR3 region: CASSLYPGKIDEQYF. The DNA sequence reads TGTGCCAGCAGCTTATATCCCGGGAAAATTGATGAGCAGTACTTC.